The 31 T cell receptor beta chains in this list originate from one sample, sequenced in a study of shared clonotypes between healthy human individuals (dated by TCRdb to between 2020 and 2021). The library was produced with the immunoSEQ multiplex PCR assay. As stored in TCRdb, this immuneACCESS dataset retains in-frame rearrangements with V and J assigned. A fraction of the clones does not appear; measured against another copy, unresolved V genes explain less than half of the discrepancy, and the remainder lacks a known reason. Recorded for this sample are about 340,000 clones; 70% to 75% of them occurred a single time. Under 11% of the sample comes from the top ten. The sample was memory CD4+ T cells sorted from blood. Reading the label with the study, this specimen's cell subset or site is: CD45RA-negative fraction. These receptor sequences come from a man aged 25-45 years in good health.

The rearrangement uses TRBV19 and TRBJ1-5; 8 nucleotides align to TRBD1. CDR3 size: 14 residues. Trimming removed 5 bases from V and 7 bases from J; junction bases left unmatched: 7. In germline, CDR1 is LNHDA, CDR2 SQIVND (reference sequence). CDR3 coding DNA: TGTGCCAGTAGTCTAACAGGGGGGAGGCAGCCCCAGCATTTT. This encodes CASSLTGGRQPQHF.

The V gene is TRBV6-5, the J gene TRBJ2-1; 7 nucleotides align to TRBD1. This CDR3 is 15 amino acids long. V was pared by 5 bases and J by 4 bases, with 8 bases of the junction left unmatched. Per the germline V gene, CDR1 is MNHEY and CDR2 is SVGAGI. The CDR3 DNA follows: TGTGCCAGCAGTCCTCGGGACAGCCTATACAATGAGCAGTTCTTC. Its translation is CASSPRDSLYNEQFF.

The chain combines TRBV4-1 with TRBJ2-6; D assignment may be TRBD1 or TRBD2 (5 bases each). Germline assignment: CDR1 MGHRA and CDR2 YSYEKL. The CDR3 has 16 amino acids. With 4 bases removed from V and 2 bases from J, the gap between germline ends came to 12 bases. The CDR3 spells CASSREGDPGANVLTF. The CDR3 DNA reads as TGCGCCAGCAGCCGGGAAGGGGACCCTGGGGCCAACGTCCTGACTTTC.

The chain uses TRBV29-1 and TRBJ2-1, with 11 bases aligning to TRBD2. The junction had 9 bases not matched to a gene; V was cut back by 5 bases and J by 9 bases. There are 14 residues in the CDR3. CDR1 and CDR2 from the germline V gene are SQVTM and ANQGSEA. The DNA for the CDR3 is TGCAGCGTTCACACCGGGACTAGCGGTATTGAGCAGTTCTTC. This encodes CSVHTGTSGIEQFF.

This clone has a handful of counts. The gene calls are TRBV28 and TRBJ1-4; D may be TRBD1 (6 bases). V was cut by 6 bases and J by 0 bases, with 17 bases left in between. This CDR3 comprises 17 residues. Looked up from germline, CDR1 is MDHEN and CDR2 is SYDVKM. The CDR3 here is CASRKQGEMTTNEKLFF. In nucleotides, the CDR3 is TGTGCCAGCAGGAAACAGGGTGAAATGACAACTAATGAAAAACTGTTTTTT.

The V call is TRBV28, the J call TRBJ1-2; maybe TRBD1 (5 bases). The CDR3 sequence is 15 residues long. V lost 6 bases to trimming and J lost 4 bases, with 18 bases between them. Looked up from germline, CDR1 is MDHEN and CDR2 is SYDVKM. As DNA, the CDR3 is TGTGCCAGCAGGGCCCGGGACGGAGCTCTCTATGGCTACACCTTC. It specifies CASRARDGALYGYTF.

V and J are TRBV9 and TRBJ2-7; D not certain. The V end lost 0 bases, the J end lost 4 bases, and 11 bases lay between the germline ends. CDR1 and CDR2 (germline): SGDLS, YYNGEE. The CDR3 is 14 residues long. CDR3 region: CASSVGGSRYEQYF. Here the CDR3 DNA reads TGTGCCAGCAGCGTAGGTGGCAGCCGGTACGAGCAGTACTTC. The full variable domain, completed using reference TRBV9 and TRBJ2-7, is DSGVTQTPKHLITATGQRVTLRCSPRSGDLSVYWYQQSLDQGLQFLIQYYNGEERAKGNILERFSAQQFPDLHSELNLSSLELGDSALYFCASSVGGSRYEQYFGPGTRLTVT.

The chain recombines TRBV19 with TRBJ2-1; D is possibly TRBD1 or TRBD2 (6 bases each). This CDR3 has 13 amino acids. Deletions cut 5 bases from V and 3 bases from J, with 8 bases between. Germline CDR1 reads LNHDA; CDR2 reads SQIVND (reference sequence). Here the CDR3 reads CASSRGHYNEQFF. The DNA for the CDR3 is TGTGCCAGTAGTCGGGGGCACTACAATGAGCAGTTCTTC. Filled out from reference TRBV19 and TRBJ2-1, the complete variable domain reads DGGITQSPKYLFRKEGQNVTLSCEQNLNHDAMYWYRQDPGQGLRLIYYSQIVNDFQKGDIAEGYSVSREKKESFPLTVTSAQKNPTAFYLCASSRGHYNEQFFGPGTRLTVL.

This clone was picked up a small number of times. The chain employs TRBV10-3 and TRBJ2-1; TRBD2 matches at 8 bases. Trimming at V came to 5 bases and at J to 0 bases, leaving 6 bases not matched to a gene. The V gene's germline CDR1 is ENHRY and CDR2 SYGVKD. The length of the CDR3 is 16 residues. The chain's CDR3 is CAISTGGPSSYNEQFF. The DNA for the CDR3 is TGTGCCATCAGTACGGGAGGGCCGAGCTCCTACAATGAGCAGTTCTTC.

The chain joins TRBV7-6 to TRBJ2-7; 7 bases fit TRBD2. CDR1 is SGHVS and CDR2 is FNYEAQ in the germline V gene. V shed 4 bases, J shed 1 base, and the junction held 16 bases outside the gene matches. CDR3 length equals 18 residues. This CDR3 reads CASSYQAGGRDYSYEQYF. CDR3 sequence (DNA): TGTGCCAGCAGCTACCAAGCGGGTGGTCGGGACTATTCCTACGAGCAGTACTTC.

The chain uses TRBV10-2 and TRBJ1-5, with D unclear. Per the germline V gene, CDR1 is WSHSY and CDR2 is SAAADI. Trimming shortened V by 5 bases and J by 4 bases, and 9 bases separated the two germline ends. This CDR3 spans 13 amino acids. CDR3 loop: CASSQGQNQPQHF. CDR3 bases: TGCGCCAGCAGTCAAGGGCAAAATCAGCCCCAGCATTTT.

With respect to this clone: This same CDR3 is encoded by further DNA sequences in the sample. J is TRBJ1-4 and V is TRBV28; weak D call: TRBD1 (5 bases). Germline loops: CDR1 MDHEN, CDR2 SYDVKM. CDR3 size: 14 residues. The ends were cut back, 2 bases at V and 4 bases at J, with 8 bases in the middle. The CDR3 coding sequence is TGTGCCAGCAGTTTAGCAGGGATTAATGAAAAACTGTTTTTT. Amino acid sequence: CASSLAGINEKLFF.

A single count supports this clone. The chain links TRBV7-2 to TRBJ2-1; D is undetermined. The germline V and J ends were trimmed by 4 bases and 6 bases, with 19 bases remaining between them. The germline V gene encodes CDR1 SGHTA and CDR2 FQGNSA. CDR3 length: 16 residues. For the CDR3, the DNA is TGTGCCAGCAGCTGGCGTCGGGCGGCCTACGGCAATGAGCAGTTCTTC. Its protein product is CASSWRRAAYGNEQFF.

The chain recombines TRBV6-6 with TRBJ2-7; D is perhaps TRBD2 (6 bases). The CDR3 totals 15 residues. The germline V gene encodes CDR1 MNHNY and CDR2 SVGAGI (reference sequence). V gave up 3 bases and J gave up 3 bases, with 15 bases separating them. The chain's CDR3 is CASSYDSGRLYEQYF. The CDR3 DNA sequence: TGTGCCAGCAGTTATGATAGCGGAAGGCTCTACGAGCAGTACTTC.

This rearrangement joins TRBV5-1 to TRBJ2-1; 11 nucleotides agree with TRBD2. V shed 0 bases and J 8 bases; nucleotides not matched to a gene: 4. The CDR3 length is 15 residues. Germline V gene data show CDR1 as SGHRS and CDR2 as YFSETQ. The CDR3 sequence: CASSLELAGADEQFF. The CDR3 nucleotides are TGCGCCAGCAGCTTGGAACTAGCGGGAGCGGATGAGCAGTTCTTC.

This chain uses TRBV6-1 with TRBJ1-2, with a possible D match to TRBD1 (5 bases). The germline V gene encodes CDR1 MNHNS and CDR2 SASEGT. The CDR3 covers 14 residues. Trimming shortened V by 3 bases and J by 4 bases, and 12 bases separated the two germline ends. CDR3 DNA sequence: TGTGCCAGCAGTGATATGAGGGGAATCTATGGCTACACCTTC. Translated, it gives CASSDMRGIYGYTF.

This rearrangement joins TRBV10-1 to TRBJ2-1, with D possibly being TRBD1 or TRBD2 (5 bases each). This CDR3 is built from 13 residues. From germline, CDR1 is WNHNN and CDR2 SYGVQD (reference sequence). CDR3 residues: CAAWVRGNNEQFF. DNA of the CDR3: TGCGCTGCCTGGGTGAGGGGCAACAATGAGCAGTTCTTC.

This chain joins TRBV5-1 and TRBJ2-1, with D perhaps TRBD2 (6 bases). This CDR3 has 16 residues. Trimming removed 0 bases from V and 0 bases from J, with 10 bases in between. Germline V gene data show CDR1 as SGHRS and CDR2 as YFSETQ. CDR3 in amino acids: CASSLGQRVSYNEQFF. CDR3 nucleotide sequence: TGCGCCAGCAGCTTGGGGCAGCGGGTCTCCTACAATGAGCAGTTCTTC. Full variable domain (rest looked up from reference TRBV5-1 and TRBJ2-1): KAGVTQTPRYLIKTRGQQVTLSCSPISGHRSVSWYQQTPGQGLQFLFEYFSETQRNKGNFPGRFSGRQFSNSRSEMNVSTLELGDSALYLCASSLGQRVSYNEQFFGPGTRLTVL.

The chain uses TRBV18 and TRBJ2-7; 10 bases match TRBD1. V lost 6 bases and J lost 7; bases outside the gene matches: 9. CDR1 is KGHSH, CDR2 LQKENI, per germline. The CDR3 covers 14 residues. The CDR3 DNA follows: TGTGCCAGCTCTATTCGGACAGGGGGACGGGAGCAGTACTTC. Translating gives CASSIRTGGREQYF.

On this clone itself: Other DNA sequences in this specimen translate into the identical CDR3. The rearrangement joins TRBV5-1 to TRBJ2-5, with 10 bases lining up with TRBD2. The V and J ends lost 0 bases and 1 base, in that order; junction bases with no gene match: 0. The CDR3 spans 15 residues. CDR1 and CDR2 from the germline V gene are SGHRS and YFSETQ. CDR3 in amino acids: CASSLVAGGQETQYF. The CDR3 coding sequence is TGCGCCAGCAGCTTGGTAGCGGGAGGCCAAGAGACCCAGTACTTC.

V gene TRBV27 combines with J gene TRBJ2-4, with D possibly TRBD2 on 5 matching bases. The CDR3 spans 16 residues. V lost 0 bases and J lost 9, with 18 bases in between. Germline V lookup: CDR1 MNHEY, CDR2 SMNVEV (reference sequence). The CDR3 loop is CASSLSVNYGGSIQYF. The CDR3 nucleotides read TGTGCCAGCAGTTTATCGGTCAATTACGGCGGGTCCATTCAGTACTTC.

This clone was recorded many times. The gene calls are TRBV5-1 and TRBJ2-5; D is ambiguous. Germline CDR1 is SGHRS and CDR2 is YFSETQ. The ends were cut back, 0 bases at V and 5 bases at J, with 8 bases in the middle. The CDR3 has 13 amino acids. This CDR3 reads CASSLGGMETQYF. DNA of the CDR3: TGCGCCAGCAGCTTGGGGGGTATGGAGACCCAGTACTTC.

CDR3 nucleotides: TGCAGTGCTAGAGTTGTAAAAATCTACACCTTC. Protein sequence: CSARVVKIYTF. This rearrangement joins TRBV20-1 to TRBJ1-2; D remains unclear. V was clipped by 1 base and J by 10 bases, with 10 bases between them. The CDR3 sequence is 11 residues long. Germline CDR1 is DFQATT and CDR2 is SNEGSKA (reference sequence).

V gene TRBV28 combines with J gene TRBJ2-2, with TRBD1 matching over 7 bases. The trim removed 5 bases at V and 0 bases at J, leaving 0 bases unmatched. The CDR3 consists of 14 residues. Germline-derived CDR1 and CDR2 are MDHEN and SYDVKM. The CDR3 sequence: CASSGTANTGELFF. The CDR3 DNA follows: TGTGCCAGCAGTGGGACAGCGAACACCGGGGAGCTGTTTTTT.

The chain joins TRBV4-3 to TRBJ2-7; TRBD1 or TRBD2 may be the D gene (5 bases each). The CDR3 loop spans 15 amino acids. From germline, CDR1 is LGHNA and CDR2 YSLEER. V was shortened by 0 bases and J by 3 bases, with 12 bases between the two germline ends. The CDR3, as DNA: TGCGCCAGCAGCCAAGAGGGACGTCAGGGCTACGAGCAGTACTTC. Translation: CASSQEGRQGYEQYF.

This clone was observed a few times. This rearrangement joins TRBV5-1 to TRBJ2-3; D remains unclear. CDR3 length equals 13 residues. V was clipped by 3 bases and J by 5 bases, with 10 bases between them. Germline V lookup: CDR1 SGHRS, CDR2 YFSETQ. The CDR3 sequence: CASSSPRGDTQYF. The DNA of the CDR3 is TGCGCCAGCAGCTCCCCGCGAGGAGATACGCAGTATTTT.

In its sample, this clone was seen a few times. At the DNA level, this CDR3 is encoded by other sequences in the same sample as well. The chain employs TRBV6-4 and TRBJ2-3, with 11 bases fitting TRBD2. V was clipped by 4 bases and J by 3 bases; unmatched bases: 0. Germline loops: CDR1 MRHNA, CDR2 SNTAGT. The CDR3 contains 14 residues. The CDR3 region is CASSVAGGTDTQYF. In DNA, the CDR3 is TGTGCCAGCAGTGTAGCGGGAGGGACAGATACGCAGTATTTT.

The chain uses TRBV5-6 and TRBJ2-1; D is unclear. CDR3 length: 15 amino acids. Per germline, CDR1 SGHDT and CDR2 YYEEEE. V lost 2 bases to trimming and J lost 2 bases, with 11 bases between them. CDR3 sequence (DNA): TGTGCCAGCAGCTTCCGTGGTGTGGCCTACAATGAGCAGTTCTTC. Translation: CASSFRGVAYNEQFF.

Comments on this clone: One end of the junction varies from germline; a read error may be responsible. J is TRBJ2-7 and V is TRBV27; perhaps TRBD2 as D (5 bases). The length of the CDR3 is 10 residues. CDR1 is MNHEY, CDR2 SMNVEV, per germline (reference sequence). CDR3: CASSPGGGPF. In DNA form, the CDR3 reads TGTGCCAGCAGTCCTGGTGGAGGCCCCTTC.

The chain couples TRBV5-1 to TRBJ2-1; no clear D gene. The CDR3 is 15 amino acids. Germline V gene lookup returns CDR1 SGHRS and CDR2 YFSETQ. V shed 0 bases and J shed 7 bases, with 14 bases lying between them. Here the CDR3 reads CASSLEAGKANEQFF. DNA for the CDR3: TGCGCCAGCAGCTTGGAGGCTGGGAAGGCAAATGAGCAGTTCTTC. Full variable domain (rest looked up from reference TRBV5-1 and TRBJ2-1): KAGVTQTPRYLIKTRGQQVTLSCSPISGHRSVSWYQQTPGQGLQFLFEYFSETQRNKGNFPGRFSGRQFSNSRSEMNVSTLELGDSALYLCASSLEAGKANEQFFGPGTRLTVL.

This rearrangement joins TRBV6-1 to TRBJ2-7, with D perhaps TRBD1 or TRBD2 (5 bases each). Germline V gene data show CDR1 as MNHNS and CDR2 as SASEGT. This CDR3 region has 12 residues. V lost 6 bases to trimming and J lost 3 bases, with 9 bases between them. The CDR3 spells CASREDNYEQYF. CDR3 nucleotides: TGTGCCAGCAGGGAGGACAACTACGAGCAGTACTTC.